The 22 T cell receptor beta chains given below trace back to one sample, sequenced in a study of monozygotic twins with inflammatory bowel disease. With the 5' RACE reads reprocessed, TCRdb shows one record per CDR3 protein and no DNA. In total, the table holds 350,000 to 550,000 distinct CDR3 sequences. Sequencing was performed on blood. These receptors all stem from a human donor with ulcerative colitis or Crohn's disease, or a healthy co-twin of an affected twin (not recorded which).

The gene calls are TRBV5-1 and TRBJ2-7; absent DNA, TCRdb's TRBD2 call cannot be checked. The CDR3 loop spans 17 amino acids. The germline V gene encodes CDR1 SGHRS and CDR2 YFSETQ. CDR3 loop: CASSTGLAGGPSYEQYF.

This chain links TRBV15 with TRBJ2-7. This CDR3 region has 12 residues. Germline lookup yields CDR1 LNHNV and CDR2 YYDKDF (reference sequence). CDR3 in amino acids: CATSRDRGEQYF.

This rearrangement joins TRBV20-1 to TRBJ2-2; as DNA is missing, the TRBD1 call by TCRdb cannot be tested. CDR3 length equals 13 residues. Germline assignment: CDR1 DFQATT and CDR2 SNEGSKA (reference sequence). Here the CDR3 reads CSASTDTGGELFF.

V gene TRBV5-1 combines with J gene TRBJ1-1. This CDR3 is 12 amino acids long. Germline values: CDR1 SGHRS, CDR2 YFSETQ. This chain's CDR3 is CASSLIGTEAFF.

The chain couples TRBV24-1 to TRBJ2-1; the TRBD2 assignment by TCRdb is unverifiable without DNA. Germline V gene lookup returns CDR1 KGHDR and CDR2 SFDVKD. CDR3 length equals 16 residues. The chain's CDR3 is CATTPSGPSSYNEQFF.

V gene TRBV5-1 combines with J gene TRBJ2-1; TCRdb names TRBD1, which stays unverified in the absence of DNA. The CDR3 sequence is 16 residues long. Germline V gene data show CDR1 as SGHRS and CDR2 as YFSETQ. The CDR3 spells CASSGLAGGPNNEQFF. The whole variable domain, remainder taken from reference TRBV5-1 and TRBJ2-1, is KAGVTQTPRYLIKTRGQQVTLSCSPISGHRSVSWYQQTPGQGLQFLFEYFSETQRNKGNFPGRFSGRQFSNSRSEMNVSTLELGDSALYLCASSGLAGGPNNEQFFGPGTRLTVL.

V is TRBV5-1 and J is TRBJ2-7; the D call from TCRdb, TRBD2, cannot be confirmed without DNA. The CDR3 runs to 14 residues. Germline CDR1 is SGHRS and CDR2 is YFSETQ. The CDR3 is CASSLEGRSYEQYF.

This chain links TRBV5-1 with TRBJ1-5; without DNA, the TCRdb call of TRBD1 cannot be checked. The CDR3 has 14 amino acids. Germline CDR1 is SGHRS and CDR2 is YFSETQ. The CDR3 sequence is CASSFEGLGQPQHF.

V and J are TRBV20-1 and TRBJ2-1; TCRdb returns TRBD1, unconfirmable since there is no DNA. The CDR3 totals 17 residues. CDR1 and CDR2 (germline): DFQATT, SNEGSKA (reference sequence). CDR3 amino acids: CSALGGAGTSFAHEQFF.

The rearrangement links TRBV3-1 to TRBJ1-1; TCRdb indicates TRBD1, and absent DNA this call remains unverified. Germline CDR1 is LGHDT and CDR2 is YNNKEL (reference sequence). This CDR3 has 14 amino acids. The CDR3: CASSHGARNTEAFF.

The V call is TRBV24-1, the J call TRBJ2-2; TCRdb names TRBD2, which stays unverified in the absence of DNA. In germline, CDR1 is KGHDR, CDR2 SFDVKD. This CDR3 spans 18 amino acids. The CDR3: CATSDYSGSSRLTGELFF.

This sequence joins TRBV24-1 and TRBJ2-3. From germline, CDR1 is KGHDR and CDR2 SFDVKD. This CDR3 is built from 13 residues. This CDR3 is CATSDGQQDTQYF.

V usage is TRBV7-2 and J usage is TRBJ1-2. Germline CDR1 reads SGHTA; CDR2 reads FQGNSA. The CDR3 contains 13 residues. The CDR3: CASSLIGEDGYTF.

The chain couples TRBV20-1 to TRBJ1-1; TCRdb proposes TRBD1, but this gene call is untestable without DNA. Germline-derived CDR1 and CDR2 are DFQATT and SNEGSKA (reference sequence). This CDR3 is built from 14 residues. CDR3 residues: CSAGRGGMNTEAFF.

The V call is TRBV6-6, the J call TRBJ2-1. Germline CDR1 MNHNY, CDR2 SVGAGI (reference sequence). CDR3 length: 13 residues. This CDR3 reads CASSVTPYNEQFF.

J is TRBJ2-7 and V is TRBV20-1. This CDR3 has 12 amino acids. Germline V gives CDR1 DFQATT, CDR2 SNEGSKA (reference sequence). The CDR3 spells CSATKGRYEQYF.

CDR3 loop: CASSEVSEAYTF. V and J are TRBV2 and TRBJ1-2. CDR3 length equals 12 residues. Germline loops: CDR1 SNHLY, CDR2 FYNNEI.

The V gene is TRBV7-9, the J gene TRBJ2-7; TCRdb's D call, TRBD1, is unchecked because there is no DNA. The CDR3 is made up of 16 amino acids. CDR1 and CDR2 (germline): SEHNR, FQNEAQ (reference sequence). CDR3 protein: CASSLAPFQGAYEQYF. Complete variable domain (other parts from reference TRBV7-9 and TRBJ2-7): DTGVSQNPRHKITKRGQNVTFRCDPISEHNRLYWYRQTLGQGPEFLTYFQNEAQLEKSRLLSDRFSAERPKGSFSTLEIQRTEQGDSAMYLCASSLAPFQGAYEQYFGPGTRLTVT.

The CDR3 region is CASSLANGGAGELFF. This chain links TRBV5-1 with TRBJ2-2; the TRBD2 assignment by TCRdb is unverifiable without DNA. There are 15 residues in the CDR3. In germline, CDR1 is SGHRS, CDR2 YFSETQ. Complete variable domain (other parts from reference TRBV5-1 and TRBJ2-2): KAGVTQTPRYLIKTRGQQVTLSCSPISGHRSVSWYQQTPGQGLQFLFEYFSETQRNKGNFPGRFSGRQFSNSRSEMNVSTLELGDSALYLCASSLANGGAGELFFGEGSRLTVL.

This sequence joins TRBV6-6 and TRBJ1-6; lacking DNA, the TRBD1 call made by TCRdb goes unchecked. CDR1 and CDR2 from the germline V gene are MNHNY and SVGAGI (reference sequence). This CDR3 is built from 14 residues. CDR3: CASIADIFNSPLHF.

The CDR3 reads CGYRVAGLNEQFF. J is TRBJ2-1 and V is TRBV30; with no DNA, the TCRdb D assignment of TRBD2 cannot be verified. This CDR3 is built from 13 residues. The germline V gene has CDR1 GTSNPN and CDR2 SVGIG (reference sequence).

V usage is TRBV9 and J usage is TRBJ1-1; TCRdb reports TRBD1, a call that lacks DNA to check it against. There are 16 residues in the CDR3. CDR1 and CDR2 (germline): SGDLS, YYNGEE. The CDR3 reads CASSENPDRADTEAFF.